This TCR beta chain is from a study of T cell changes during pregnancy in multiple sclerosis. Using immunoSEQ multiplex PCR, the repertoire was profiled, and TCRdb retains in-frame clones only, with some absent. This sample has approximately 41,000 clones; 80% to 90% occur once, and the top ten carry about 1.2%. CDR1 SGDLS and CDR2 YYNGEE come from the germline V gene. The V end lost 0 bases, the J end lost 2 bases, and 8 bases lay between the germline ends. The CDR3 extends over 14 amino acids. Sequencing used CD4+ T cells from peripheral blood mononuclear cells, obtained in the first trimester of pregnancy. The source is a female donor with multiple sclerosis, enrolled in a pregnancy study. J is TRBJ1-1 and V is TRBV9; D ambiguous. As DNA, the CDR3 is TGTGCCAGCAGCGTAGGGACTGCTAACACTGAAGCTTTCTTT. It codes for CASSVGTANTEAFF. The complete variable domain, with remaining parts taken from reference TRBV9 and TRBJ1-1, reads DSGVTQTPKHLITATGQRVTLRCSPRSGDLSVYWYQQSLDQGLQFLIQYYNGEERAKGNILERFSAQQFPDLHSELNLSSLELGDSALYFCASSVGTANTEAFFGQGTRLTVV.